These 9 T cell receptor beta chains were sequenced from one sample in a study of beta chain features in type 1 diabetes. General observations from the study: Within each of all four CD4+ subsets, Type 1 diabetes patients had TCRB CDR3s that were moderately but significantly shorter.

Their specific antigens are unknown. The study reverse transcribed the entire isolated RNA, so it sequenced expressed TCRB transcripts. Produced via immunoSEQ multiplex PCR; TCRdb's table is partial and in-frame only. The table includes hundreds of thousands of clones, more than 13% detected once. Sequenced sample: naive CD4+ T cells from blood. These receptors came from a man in his late teens or twenties with type 1 diabetes.

V and J are TRBV30 and TRBJ2-2; TRBD2 matches at 10 bases. Germline loops: CDR1 GTSNPN, CDR2 SVGIG (reference sequence). Trimming removed 7 bases from V and 7 bases from J; junction bases left unmatched: 6. CDR3 length equals 13 residues. CDR3 loop: CASPSGGGGELFF. Written as DNA, the CDR3 is TGTGCCTCCCCGAGCGGGGGGGGCGGGGAGCTGTTTTTT.

This clone was counted between two and nine times. The chain recombines TRBV4-1 with TRBJ2-5, with D perhaps being TRBD1 or TRBD2 (5 bases each). The CDR3 consists of 14 residues. With 1 base removed from V and 5 bases from J, the gap between germline ends came to 11 bases. The germline CDR1 and CDR2 sequences are MGHRA and YSYEKL. CDR3 nucleotides: TGCGCCAGCAGCCAAGTCGTCAGGGAGGAGACCCAGTACTTC. It codes for CASSQVVREETQYF.

The CDR3 coding sequence is TGTGCCAGCTCACCGTTGCCGGGAGGGCCCAAGTCAGATACGCAGTATTTT. This translates into CASSPLPGGPKSDTQYF. J is TRBJ2-3 and V is TRBV18, with TRBD2 matching over 8 bases. The CDR3 covers 17 residues. J was trimmed by 4 bases and V by 3 bases; bases with no gene match: 12. Germline lookup yields CDR1 KGHSH and CDR2 LQKENI.

This chain joins TRBV7-2 and TRBJ2-1, with TRBD2 matching over 7 bases. The CDR3 is 17 residues long. V gave up 3 bases and J gave up 4 bases; unmatched junction bases: 12. Germline CDR1 SGHTA, CDR2 FQGNSA. DNA of the CDR3: TGTGCCAGCAGCTTCTTTCTGGCAGCGGGGACTTACAATGAGCAGTTCTTC. Translating gives CASSFFLAAGTYNEQFF. Based on the CDR3 plus reference TRBV7-2 and TRBJ2-1, the full variable domain is GAGVSQSPSNKVTEKGKDVELRCDPISGHTALYWYRQSLGQGLEFLIYFQGNSAPDKSGLPSDRFSAERTGGSVSTLTIQRTQQEDSAVYLCASSFFLAAGTYNEQFFGPGTRLTVL.

This clone came up a few times. The chain has TRBV4-1 and TRBJ1-1, with 7 bases aligning to TRBD1. This CDR3 comprises 15 residues. V lost 0 bases and J lost 1; bases outside the gene matches: 2. Germline V gives CDR1 MGHRA, CDR2 YSYEKL. The chain's CDR3 is CASSQDTGANTEAFF. The DNA of the CDR3 is TGCGCCAGCAGCCAAGATACAGGGGCGAACACTGAAGCTTTCTTT.

The table lists this clone with a few counts. The CDR3 nucleotides are TGCGCCAGCAGCTTGGGTTCGGGACAGCCCTTCAATCAGCCCCAGCATTTT. Translating it yields CASSLGSGQPFNQPQHF. This rearrangement joins TRBV5-1 to TRBJ1-5; TRBD1 agrees at 7 bases. The CDR3 extends over 17 amino acids. V was clipped by 0 bases and J by 3 bases; unmatched bases: 9. Germline CDR1 reads SGHRS; CDR2 reads YFSETQ.

This clone was observed a handful of times. This chain uses TRBV6-6 with TRBJ1-4; D is undetermined. The CDR3 extends over 15 amino acids. V lost 0 bases to trimming and J lost 8 bases, with 13 bases between them. The germline V gene has CDR1 MNHNY and CDR2 SVGAGI (reference sequence). CDR3 in amino acids: CASSYSTDLVEKLFF. The CDR3 DNA follows: TGTGCCAGCAGTTACTCGACCGACCTCGTAGAAAAACTGTTTTTT.

J is TRBJ1-1 and V is TRBV7-2; D is possibly TRBD1 (6 bases). The CDR3 runs 14 residues. Germline CDR1 is SGHTA and CDR2 is FQGNSA. V lost 6 bases to trimming and J lost 3 bases, with 14 bases between them. As DNA, the CDR3 is TGTGCCAGCAGTTCGACAGGTGGGGACACTGAAGCTTTCTTT. Amino acids: CASSSTGGDTEAFF.

This clone was found a few times. This chain uses TRBV4-3 with TRBJ2-5; weak D call: TRBD2 (6 bases). Germline V lookup: CDR1 LGHNA, CDR2 YSLEER. The CDR3 runs 13 residues. V was cut by 5 bases and J by 2 bases, with 9 bases left in between. CDR3 amino acids: CASSSRGQETQYF. DNA of the CDR3: TGCGCCAGCAGCTCACGGGGGCAAGAGACCCAGTACTTC.